The 17 T cell receptor beta chains below come from one sample, sequenced in a study of shared clonotypes between healthy human individuals. The assay was immunoSEQ multiplex PCR, and TCRdb's table has in-frame clones only and misses some. The data contain around 330,000 clones, around 74% of them singletons. What was sequenced was memory CD4+ T cells sorted from blood. The subset: CD45RA-negative fraction. The receptors here all came from a man younger than 45 in good health.

The chain couples TRBV7-3 to TRBJ2-3; D is possibly TRBD1 or TRBD2 (6 bases each). This CDR3 is built from 12 residues. Per germline, CDR1 SGHTA and CDR2 FQGTGA. Trimming cost V 5 bases and J 9 bases, with 12 bases left between them. The DNA for the CDR3 is TGTGCCAGCAGCCGTTACGGGGGCACGCAGTATTTT. It is translated as CASSRYGGTQYF.

The J gene is TRBJ1-2, the V gene TRBV10-2; maybe TRBD1 (6 bases). The germline CDR1 and CDR2 sequences are WSHSY and SAAADI. V dropped 3 bases and J dropped 5 bases, with 16 bases sitting between them. The CDR3 has 15 residues. The CDR3, as DNA: TGCGCCAGCAGTGAAAACATCCGGGGGCCTTATGGCTACACCTTC. Its translation is CASSENIRGPYGYTF.

This clone has more than one count but fewer than ten. This chain joins TRBV7-2 and TRBJ2-5; 7 positions match TRBD1. After removal of 3 bases from V and 2 bases from J, the junction contained 3 bases not matched to a gene. The CDR3 contains 14 residues. Germline CDR1 and CDR2: SGHTA and FQGNSA. The CDR3 sequence: CASSFNRGQETQYF. The DNA of the CDR3 is TGTGCCAGCAGCTTTAACAGGGGACAAGAGACCCAGTACTTC.

The chain couples TRBV18 to TRBJ2-7, with D possibly matching TRBD1 (7 bases). Trimming cost V 4 bases and J 3 bases, with 13 bases left between them. The CDR3 has 14 amino acids. Germline lookup yields CDR1 KGHSH and CDR2 LQKENI. The CDR3 DNA follows: TGTGCCAGCTCACTCCAGGGGGGAGACTACGAGCAGTACTTC. Encoded protein: CASSLQGGDYEQYF.

This chain links TRBV4-1 with TRBJ2-5, with D possibly being TRBD2 (6 bases). The CDR3 is 16 amino acids. V lost 3 bases to trimming and J lost 2 bases, with 16 bases between them. Germline assignment: CDR1 MGHRA and CDR2 YSYEKL. The CDR3 nucleotides read TGCGCCAGCAGCCACATTGGGGGGAGGAGGCAAGAGACCCAGTACTTC. It translates to CASSHIGGRRQETQYF.

CDR3 loop: CATSRGAPGAEAFF. The CDR3 coding sequence is TGTGCCACCAGCAGAGGAGCCCCGGGCGCGGAAGCTTTCTTT. V and J are TRBV15 and TRBJ1-1; D ambiguous. With 1 base removed from V and 8 bases from J, the gap between germline ends came to 14 bases. CDR1 is LNHNV and CDR2 is YYDKDF in the germline V gene (reference sequence). The CDR3 consists of 14 residues.

The genes are TRBV6-6 and TRBJ1-1; 8 positions match TRBD1. CDR1 is MNHNY, CDR2 SVGAGI, per germline (reference sequence). J was trimmed by 9 bases and V by 5 bases; bases with no gene match: 14. The CDR3 contains 15 residues. The DNA for the CDR3 is TGTGCCAGCAGTACAGAGACCGGGACAGGCTTACAAGCTTTCTTT. Translating it yields CASSTETGTGLQAFF.

The gene calls are TRBV18 and TRBJ2-7; possible D gene TRBD1, 6 bases. This CDR3 is 15 amino acids long. V was clipped by 1 base and J by 1 base, with 11 bases between them. The V gene's germline CDR1 is KGHSH and CDR2 LQKENI. The CDR3 sequence is CASSPRDTRSYEQYF. CDR3 DNA sequence: TGTGCCAGCTCACCACGGGACACCAGATCCTACGAGCAGTACTTC.

In its sample, this clone was seen once. The CDR3 region is CASRKPGGNYGYTF. The CDR3 bases are TGTGCCAGCAGAAAACCGGGGGGCAACTATGGCTACACCTTC. V usage is TRBV6-5 and J usage is TRBJ1-2, with D possibly TRBD1 on 6 matching bases. Per the germline V gene, CDR1 is MNHEY and CDR2 is SVGAGI. V gave up 6 bases and J gave up 2 bases, with 13 bases separating them. The CDR3 totals 14 residues.

The chain carries TRBV27 and TRBJ2-1, with TRBD2 matching over 9 bases. The V segment lost 2 bases and the J segment 9 bases; nucleotides outside the gene matches: 11. CDR3 size: 16 residues. The germline CDR1 and CDR2 sequences are MNHEY and SMNVEV (reference sequence). This chain's CDR3 is CASSLLAGRYPIEQFF. CDR3 DNA: TGTGCCAGCAGTTTACTAGCGGGAAGGTATCCGATTGAGCAGTTCTTC.

This chain joins TRBV11-2 and TRBJ1-1; D unresolved. V shed 1 base and J shed 5 bases, with 14 bases lying between them. The CDR3 length is 15 residues. Germline assignment: CDR1 SGHAT and CDR2 FQNNGV. The CDR3 sequence is CASSLADGLVTEAFF. CDR3 bases: TGTGCCAGCAGCTTAGCGGACGGGCTGGTGACTGAAGCTTTCTTT.

V and J are TRBV28 and TRBJ2-5; TRBD1 matches at 10 bases. The CDR3 spans 19 residues. Unmatched junction bases numbered 16, after V lost 5 bases and J lost 1 base. CDR1 is MDHEN, CDR2 SYDVKM, per germline. This CDR3 reads CASSTHRDRGVSGQETQYF. CDR3 bases: TGTGCCAGCAGTACCCACCGGGACAGGGGAGTATCTGGCCAAGAGACCCAGTACTTC.

This sequence joins TRBV11-2 and TRBJ1-1; no definite D call. Germline V gives CDR1 SGHAT, CDR2 FQNNGV. The germline V and J ends were trimmed by 1 base and 2 bases, with 11 bases remaining between them. The CDR3 totals 15 residues. The DNA of the CDR3 is TGTGCCAGCAGCTTAGTTTCGGGGATTAACACTGAAGCTTTCTTT. Amino acid sequence: CASSLVSGINTEAFF.

As concerns this clone: A single base is all that separates this from a far larger clone, so a read error is likely. V gene TRBV7-2 combines with J gene TRBJ1-2; D is ambiguous. Trimming cost V 4 bases and J 8 bases, with 14 bases left between them. In germline, CDR1 is SGHTA, CDR2 FQGNSA. This CDR3 is 13 amino acids long. CDR3 in amino acids: CASSSGRYRGYTF. The CDR3 DNA is TGTGCCAGCAGCTCCGGCAGGTACCGAGGCTACACCTTC. Full variable domain (missing parts from reference TRBV7-2 and TRBJ1-2): GAGVSQSPSNKVTEKGKDVELRCDPISGHTALYWYRQSLGQGLEFLIYFQGNSAPDKSGLPSDRFSAERTGGSVSTLTIQRTQQEDSAVYLCASSSGRYRGYTFGSGTRLTVV.

This clone was detected a few times. The V and J genes are TRBV9 and TRBJ2-1, with 7 nucleotides matching TRBD2. The junction had 4 bases not matched to a gene; V was cut back by 0 bases and J by 1 base. The CDR3 consists of 16 residues. Germline lookup yields CDR1 SGDLS and CDR2 YYNGEE. In nucleotides, the CDR3 is TGTGCCAGCAGCGTAGGCCCAGCGGGGTCCTACAATGAGCAGTTCTTC. Translated: CASSVGPAGSYNEQFF.

V and J are TRBV6-6 and TRBJ2-7; D possibly corresponds to TRBD1 (6 bases). The V gene lost 2 bases and the J gene lost 6 bases, with 17 bases spanning the gap. This CDR3 spans 15 amino acids. Germline values: CDR1 MNHNY, CDR2 SVGAGI (reference sequence). The CDR3 DNA is TGTGCCAGCAGTTACGAGTGGGGGCTAGAAAGCGAGCAGTACTTC. Protein: CASSYEWGLESEQYF.

The V gene is TRBV11-2, the J gene TRBJ2-1; maybe TRBD2 (6 bases). V dropped 5 bases and J dropped 10 bases, with 21 bases sitting between them. From germline, CDR1 is SGHAT and CDR2 FQNNGV. CDR3 length: 15 amino acids. CDR3 protein: CASSPSGALNREQFF. The CDR3 DNA reads as TGTGCCAGCAGCCCGTCGGGAGCCCTCAACCGGGAGCAGTTCTTC.